The TCR beta chain under discussion was sequenced for a study of read filtering for tumor transcriptome and immune sequencing. The library was built from roughly 400 ng RNA with molecular barcoded adaptors for alpha/delta and beta/gamma chains. TCRdb re-called the reads through MiXCR, storing one row per CDR3 protein. The data hold roughly 93,000 distinct CDR3 sequences, with roughly 21% observed a single time. This clonotype was counted at least ten times. The sequence derives from a donor at least 40 years old with multiple myeloma. Sequences were obtained from a population of CD138-negative cells sorted from bone marrow.

The CDR3, as DNA: TGCAGCGTGGGACAATCTCGCCTGGGGGAGACCCAGTACTTC. It encodes CSVGQSRLGETQYF. The chain employs TRBV29-1 and TRBJ2-5; D is perhaps TRBD1 (6 bases). The V end lost 6 bases, the J end lost 5 bases, and 19 bases lay between the germline ends. This CDR3 has 14 amino acids. Germline CDR1 SQVTM, CDR2 ANQGSEA.